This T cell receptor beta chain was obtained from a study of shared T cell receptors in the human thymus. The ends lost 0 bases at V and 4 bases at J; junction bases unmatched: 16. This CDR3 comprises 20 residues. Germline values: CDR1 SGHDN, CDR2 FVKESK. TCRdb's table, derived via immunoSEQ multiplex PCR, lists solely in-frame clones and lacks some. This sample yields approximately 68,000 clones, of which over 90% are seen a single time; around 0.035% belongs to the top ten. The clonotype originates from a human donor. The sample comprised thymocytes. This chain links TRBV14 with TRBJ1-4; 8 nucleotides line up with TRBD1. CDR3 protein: CASSQDAPGQGMSLNEKLFF. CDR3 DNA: TGTGCCAGCAGCCAAGATGCCCCCGGACAGGGTATGAGTCTTAATGAAAAACTGTTTTTT.